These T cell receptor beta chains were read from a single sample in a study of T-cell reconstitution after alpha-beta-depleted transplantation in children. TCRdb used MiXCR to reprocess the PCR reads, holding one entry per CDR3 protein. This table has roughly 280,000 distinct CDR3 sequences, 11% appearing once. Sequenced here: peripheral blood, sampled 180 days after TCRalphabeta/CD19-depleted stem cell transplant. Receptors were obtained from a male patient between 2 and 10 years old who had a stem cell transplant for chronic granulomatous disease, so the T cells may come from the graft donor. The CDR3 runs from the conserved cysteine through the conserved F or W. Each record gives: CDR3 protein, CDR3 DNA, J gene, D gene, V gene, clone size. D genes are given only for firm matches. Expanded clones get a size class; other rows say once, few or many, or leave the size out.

CASSPTILAGAPRDEQYF	TGTGCCAGCAGTCCTACCATACTAGCGGGAGCCCCTCGAGACGAGCAGTACTTC	TRBJ2-7	TRBD2	TRBV28	many
CSARGPGGKGPETQYF	TGCAGTGCTAGAGGTCCGGGAGGCAAGGGGCCAGAGACCCAGTACTTC	TRBJ2-5	TRBD2	TRBV20-1	many
CASSETSGSADTQYF	TGTGCCAGCAGCGAGACTAGCGGGAGTGCAGATACGCAGTATTTT	TRBJ2-3	TRBD2	TRBV7-6	many
CSANPSQGKSGANVLTF	TGCAGTGCTAACCCGAGCCAGGGAAAATCTGGGGCCAACGTCCTGACTTTC	TRBJ2-6	.	TRBV20-1	.
CASSVGLNNEKLFF	TGTGCCAGCTCAGTTGGCCTCAATAATGAAAAACTGTTTTTT	TRBJ1-4	.	TRBV18	many
CASSPQGGTAKNIQYF	TGTGCCAGCAGCCCACAGGGAGGGACAGCCAAAAACATTCAGTACTTC	TRBJ2-4	.	TRBV7-8	many
CASSSDRGGFYEQYF	TGTGCCAGCAGTTCGGACAGGGGGGGGTTCTACGAGCAGTACTTC	TRBJ2-7	TRBD1	TRBV28	.
CTSSLAGRVEQYF	TGTACCAGCAGTTTAGCAGGGCGCGTCGAGCAGTACTTC	TRBJ2-7	.	TRBV27	.
CASTSIRLGTSEWYEQYF	TGTGCCAGCACTTCGATACGATTAGGGACTAGCGAATGGTACGAGCAGTACTTC	TRBJ2-7	TRBD2	TRBV12-3/TRBV12-4	many
CSASETSGITDTQYF	TGCAGTGCTAGCGAAACTAGCGGCATAACAGATACGCAGTATTTT	TRBJ2-3	TRBD2	TRBV20-1	many
CASIILRDPSPTGELFF	TGTGCCAGCATCATACTCCGGGACCCGTCACCCACCGGGGAGCTGTTTTTT	TRBJ2-2	.	TRBV12-3/TRBV12-4	many
CSVRTSGNTGELFF	TGCAGCGTCCGGACTAGCGGGAACACCGGGGAGCTGTTTTTT	TRBJ2-2	TRBD2	TRBV29-1	many
CASSLTSGLYNEQFF	TGTGCCAGCAGCTTAACTAGCGGGCTCTACAATGAGCAGTTCTTC	TRBJ2-1	TRBD2	TRBV7-3	many
CASSFDSRNQPQHF	TGTGCCAGCAGTTTCGACAGCCGCAATCAGCCCCAGCATTTT	TRBJ1-5	.	TRBV12-3/TRBV12-4	many
CASSLPGRGTHNEQFF	TGTGCCAGCAGCTTACCGGGCCGGGGGACACACAATGAGCAGTTCTTC	TRBJ2-1	.	TRBV7-9	many
CASTNTRTDTQYF	TGTGCCAGCACCAACACCCGCACAGATACGCAGTATTTT	TRBJ2-3	.	TRBV6-2/TRBV6-3	few
CASSLLGGLETDTQYF	TGTGCCAGCAGCTTGCTGGGGGGACTAGAGACAGATACGCAGTATTTT	TRBJ2-3	TRBD2	TRBV5-4	.
CSVAGPGQVYNEQFF	TGCAGCGTTGCGGGACCGGGACAGGTCTACAATGAGCAGTTCTTC	TRBJ2-1	TRBD1	TRBV29-1	many
CASSAGGNKDEQYF	TGTGCCAGCAGCGCAGGGGGCAACAAAGACGAGCAGTACTTC	TRBJ2-7	TRBD1	TRBV7-9	.
CSADLTSGRYYHEQFF	TGCAGTGCTGATTTGACTAGCGGGAGGTATTATCATGAGCAGTTCTTC	TRBJ2-1	TRBD2	TRBV20-1	many
CASSFGLSGRAADTQYF	TGCGCCAGCAGCTTTGGTCTTAGCGGGAGGGCGGCAGATACGCAGTATTTT	TRBJ2-3	TRBD2	TRBV5-1	many
CASSLIPGVNYGYTF	TGCGCCAGCAGTCTGATCCCAGGGGTTAACTATGGCTACACCTTC	TRBJ1-2	.	TRBV5-1	once
CASSLARRETGELFF	TGTGCCAGCAGCTTGGCCCGCAGAGAAACCGGGGAGCTGTTTTTT	TRBJ2-2	.	TRBV5-5	many
CASSPGQGAGNEQFF	TGTGCCAGTAGTCCTGGACAGGGGGCGGGTAATGAGCAGTTCTTC	TRBJ2-1	TRBD1	TRBV19	many
CASSFQGSNEQFF	TGTGCCAGCAGTTTTCAGGGTAGCAATGAGCAGTTCTTC	TRBJ2-1	.	TRBV12-3/TRBV12-4	many
CAIRRGTETGELFF	TGTGCCATCAGGCGTGGGACAGAGACCGGGGAGCTGTTTTTT	TRBJ2-2	TRBD1	TRBV10-3	few
CASSLSFLSYEQYF	TGTGCCAGCAGTCTTTCCTTTCTCTCCTACGAGCAGTACTTC	TRBJ2-7	.	TRBV6-1	many
CASSRVPGSQETQYF	TGTGCCAGCAGCAGAGTCCCCGGGAGCCAAGAGACCCAGTACTTC	TRBJ2-5	.	TRBV7-2	few
CSARDLAVNEKLFF	TGCAGTGCTAGAGATTTGGCAGTTAATGAAAAACTGTTTTTT	TRBJ1-4	.	TRBV20-1	many
CSARPGLETQYF	TGCAGTGCTAGACCAGGTCTAGAGACCCAGTACTTC	TRBJ2-5	.	TRBV20-1	many
CASSPVAVRSHSNQPQHF	TGTGCCAGCTCACCGGTAGCGGTCCGGTCTCATAGCAATCAGCCCCAGCATTTT	TRBJ1-5	.	TRBV18	few
CSAGTGRSGETQYF	TGCAGTGCGGGGACAGGGAGGTCCGGTGAGACCCAGTACTTC	TRBJ2-5	TRBD1	TRBV20-1	many
CASSSYTGGFYNEQFF	TGTGCCAGTAGCTCCTACACAGGTGGATTCTACAATGAGCAGTTCTTC	TRBJ2-1	.	TRBV19	many
CASSLAGPYTDTQYF	TGCGCCAGCAGCTTGGCCGGGCCCTACACAGATACGCAGTATTTT	TRBJ2-3	.	TRBV5-1	many
CSATGLAHTDTQYF	TGCAGTGCAACGGGACTAGCCCACACAGATACGCAGTATTTT	TRBJ2-3	TRBD2	TRBV20-1	many
CASSHGTGGGQPQHF	TGTGCCAGCAGTCACGGGACAGGGGGCGGCCAGCCCCAGCATTTT	TRBJ1-5	TRBD1	TRBV28	.
CSARTRGLAGYNTGELFF	TGCAGTGCTAGAACACGAGGGCTAGCGGGATATAACACCGGGGAGCTGTTTTTT	TRBJ2-2	TRBD2	TRBV20-1	.
CSVVFSYEQYF	TGCAGCGTCGTATTTTCCTACGAGCAGTACTTC	TRBJ2-7	.	TRBV29-1	many
CASSFTEGQYNTGELFF	TGTGCCAGCAGCTTCACCGAGGGACAGTACAACACCGGGGAGCTGTTTTTT	TRBJ2-2	TRBD1	TRBV7-8	many
CASNKDQGWFTDTQYF	TGCGCCAGCAACAAAGATCAGGGGTGGTTCACAGATACGCAGTATTTT	TRBJ2-3	.	TRBV5-1	many
CASNRIGGSTDTQYF	TGTGCCAGCAACCGAATAGGGGGGAGCACAGATACGCAGTATTTT	TRBJ2-3	.	TRBV9	many
CASRLGLAGAGELFF	TGTGCCAGCAGGTTAGGACTAGCGGGAGCCGGGGAGCTGTTTTTT	TRBJ2-2	TRBD2	TRBV9	many
CASSPGTGDQPQHF	TGTGCCAGCTCACCAGGGACCGGCGACCAGCCCCAGCATTTT	TRBJ1-5	.	TRBV18	many
CASSVGTADNSPLHF	TGTGCCAGCAGTGTCGGGACAGCCGATAATTCACCCCTCCACTTT	TRBJ1-6	TRBD1	TRBV2	many
CASSIKGNTGELFF	TGTGCCAGTAGTATAAAGGGTAACACCGGGGAGCTGTTTTTT	TRBJ2-2	.	TRBV19	.
CASIQGGGVVTGELFF	TGCGCCAGCATCCAAGGTGGCGGGGTCGTCACCGGGGAGCTGTTTTTT	TRBJ2-2	.	TRBV4-1	.
CATESGDNTGELFF	TGCGCCACCGAAAGCGGGGATAACACCGGGGAGCTGTTTTTT	TRBJ2-2	TRBD2	TRBV5-1	many
CAISDLGLAGSHEQFF	TGTGCCATCAGTGACCTGGGACTAGCGGGATCCCATGAGCAGTTCTTC	TRBJ2-1	TRBD2	TRBV10-3	many
CASSQLDRPNQPQHF	TGCGCCAGCAGCCAGCTAGACAGGCCTAATCAGCCCCAGCATTTT	TRBJ1-5	.	TRBV4-1	many
CSARVARRASGSTDTQYF	TGCAGTGCTAGAGTGGCCCGGAGGGCGAGCGGCAGCACAGATACGCAGTATTTT	TRBJ2-3	.	TRBV20-1	many
CASSPPPGQGVGEQFF	TGTGCCAGCAGCCCCCCGCCCGGACAGGGGGTTGGTGAGCAGTTCTTC	TRBJ2-1	TRBD1	TRBV13	.
CASSHLGPDTDTQYF	TGCGCCAGCAGTCACCTCGGCCCTGACACAGATACGCAGTATTTT	TRBJ2-3	.	TRBV23-1	.
CASASGRDYNEQFF	TGTGCCAGCGCTAGCGGGAGGGATTACAATGAGCAGTTCTTC	TRBJ2-1	TRBD2	TRBV2	.
CSAAAGGRGELFF	TGCAGTGCAGCTGCGGGAGGGCGCGGGGAGCTGTTTTTT	TRBJ2-2	TRBD2	TRBV20-1	.
CASSSGTSINEQYF	TGTGCCAGCAGCTCGGGGACTAGTATCAACGAGCAGTACTTC	TRBJ2-7	TRBD2	TRBV9	many
CASSEGVGGIYEQYF	TGTGCCAGCAGTGAAGGGGTCGGGGGGATATACGAGCAGTACTTC	TRBJ2-7	TRBD2	TRBV6-1	many
CATSDSPSGSSYNEQFF	TGTGCCACCAGTGATTCTCCTAGCGGGTCCTCCTACAATGAGCAGTTCTTC	TRBJ2-1	TRBD2	TRBV24-1	many